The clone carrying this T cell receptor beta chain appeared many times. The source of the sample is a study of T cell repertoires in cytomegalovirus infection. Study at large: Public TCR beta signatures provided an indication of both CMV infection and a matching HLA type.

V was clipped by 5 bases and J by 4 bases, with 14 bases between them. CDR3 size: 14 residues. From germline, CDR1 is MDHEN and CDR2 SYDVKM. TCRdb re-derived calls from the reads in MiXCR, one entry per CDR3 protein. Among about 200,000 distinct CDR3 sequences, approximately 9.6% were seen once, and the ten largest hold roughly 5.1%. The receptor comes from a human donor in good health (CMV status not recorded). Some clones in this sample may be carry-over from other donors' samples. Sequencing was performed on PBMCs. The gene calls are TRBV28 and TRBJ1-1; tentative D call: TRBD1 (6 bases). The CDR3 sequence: CASSLGGRVTEAFF. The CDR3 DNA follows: TGTGCCAGCAGTCTCGGGGGGCGCGTCACTGAAGCTTTCTTT.